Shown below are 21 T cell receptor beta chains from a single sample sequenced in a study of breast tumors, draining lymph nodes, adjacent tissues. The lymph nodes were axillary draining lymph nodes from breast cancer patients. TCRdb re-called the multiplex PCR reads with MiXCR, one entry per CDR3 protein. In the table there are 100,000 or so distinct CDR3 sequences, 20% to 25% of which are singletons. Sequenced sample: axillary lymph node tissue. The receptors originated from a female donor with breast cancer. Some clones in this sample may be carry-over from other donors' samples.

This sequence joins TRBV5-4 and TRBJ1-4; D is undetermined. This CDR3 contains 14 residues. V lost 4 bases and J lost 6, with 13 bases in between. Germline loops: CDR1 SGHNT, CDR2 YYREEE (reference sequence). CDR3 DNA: TGTGCCAGCAGCACGGACCGATGGGATGAAAAACTGTTTTTT. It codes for CASSTDRWDEKLFF.

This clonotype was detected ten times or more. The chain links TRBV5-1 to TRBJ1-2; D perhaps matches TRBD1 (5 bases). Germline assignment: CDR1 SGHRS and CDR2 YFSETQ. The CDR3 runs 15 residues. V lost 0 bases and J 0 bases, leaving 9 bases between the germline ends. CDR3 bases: TGCGCCAGCAGCTTGGCCGCAGGGACTAACTATGGCTACACCTTC. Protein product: CASSLAAGTNYGYTF.

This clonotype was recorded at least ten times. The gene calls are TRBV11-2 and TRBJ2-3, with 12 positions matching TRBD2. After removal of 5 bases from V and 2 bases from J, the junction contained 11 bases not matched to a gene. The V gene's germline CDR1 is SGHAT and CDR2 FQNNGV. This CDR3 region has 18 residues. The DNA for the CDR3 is TGTGCCAGCAGCCCACGCGTTACTAGCGGGGGGCTCACAGATACGCAGTATTTT. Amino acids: CASSPRVTSGGLTDTQYF.

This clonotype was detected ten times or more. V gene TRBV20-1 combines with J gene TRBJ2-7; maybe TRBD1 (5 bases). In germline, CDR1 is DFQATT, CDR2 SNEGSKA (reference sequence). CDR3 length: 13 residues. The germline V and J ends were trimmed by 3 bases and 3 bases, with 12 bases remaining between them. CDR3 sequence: CSARKDNNYEQYF. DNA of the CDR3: TGCAGTGCTAGGAAGGACAATAACTACGAGCAGTACTTC.

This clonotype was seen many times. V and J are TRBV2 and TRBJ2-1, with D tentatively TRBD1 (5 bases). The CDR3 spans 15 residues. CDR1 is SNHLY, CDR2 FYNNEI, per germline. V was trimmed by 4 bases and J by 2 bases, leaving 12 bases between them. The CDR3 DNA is TGTGCCAGCAGTGTTGGCAGGGAACCCTACAATGAGCAGTTCTTC. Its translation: CASSVGREPYNEQFF.

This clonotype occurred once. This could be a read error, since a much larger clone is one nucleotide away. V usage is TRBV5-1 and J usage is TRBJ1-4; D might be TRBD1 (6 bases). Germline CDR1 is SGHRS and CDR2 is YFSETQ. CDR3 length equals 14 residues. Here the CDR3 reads CASTRGTTNEKLLF. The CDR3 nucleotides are TGCGCCAGCACCCGGGGGACAACTAATGAAAAACTGCTTTTT.

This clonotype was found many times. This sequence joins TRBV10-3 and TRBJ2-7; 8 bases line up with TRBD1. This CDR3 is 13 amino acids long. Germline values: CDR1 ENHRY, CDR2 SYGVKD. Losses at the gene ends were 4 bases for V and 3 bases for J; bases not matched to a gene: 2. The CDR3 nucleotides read TGTGCCATCAGTGGACAGGGGCACTACGAGCAGTACTTC. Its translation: CAISGQGHYEQYF.

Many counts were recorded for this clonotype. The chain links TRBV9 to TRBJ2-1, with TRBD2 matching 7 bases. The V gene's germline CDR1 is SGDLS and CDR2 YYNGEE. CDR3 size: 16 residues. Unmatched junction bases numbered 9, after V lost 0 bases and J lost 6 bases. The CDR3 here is CASSVGTSALSNEQFF. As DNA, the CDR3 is TGTGCCAGCAGCGTAGGTACTAGCGCCCTAAGCAATGAGCAGTTCTTC.

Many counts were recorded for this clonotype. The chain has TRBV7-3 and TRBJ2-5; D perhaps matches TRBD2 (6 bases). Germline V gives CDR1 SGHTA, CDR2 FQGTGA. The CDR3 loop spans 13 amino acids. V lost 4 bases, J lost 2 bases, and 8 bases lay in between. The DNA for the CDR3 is TGTGCCAGCAGCTCTAGCGTACAAGAGACCCAGTACTTC. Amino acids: CASSSSVQETQYF.

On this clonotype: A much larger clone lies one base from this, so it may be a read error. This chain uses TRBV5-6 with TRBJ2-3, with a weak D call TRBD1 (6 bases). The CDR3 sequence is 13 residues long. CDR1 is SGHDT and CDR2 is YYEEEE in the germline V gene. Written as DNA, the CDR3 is TGTGCCAGCAGCCGCAGGGGCAGAGATACACAGTATTTT. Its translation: CASSRRGRDTQYF.

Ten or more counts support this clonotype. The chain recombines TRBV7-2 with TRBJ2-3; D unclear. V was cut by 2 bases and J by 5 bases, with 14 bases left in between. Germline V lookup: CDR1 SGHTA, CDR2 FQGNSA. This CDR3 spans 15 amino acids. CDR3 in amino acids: CASSLSAAGIDTQYF. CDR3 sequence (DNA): TGTGCCAGCAGCTTATCCGCTGCAGGCATAGATACGCAGTATTTT. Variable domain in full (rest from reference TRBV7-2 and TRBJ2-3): GAGVSQSPSNKVTEKGKDVELRCDPISGHTALYWYRQSLGQGLEFLIYFQGNSAPDKSGLPSDRFSAERTGGSVSTLTIQRTQQEDSAVYLCASSLSAAGIDTQYFGPGTRLTVL.

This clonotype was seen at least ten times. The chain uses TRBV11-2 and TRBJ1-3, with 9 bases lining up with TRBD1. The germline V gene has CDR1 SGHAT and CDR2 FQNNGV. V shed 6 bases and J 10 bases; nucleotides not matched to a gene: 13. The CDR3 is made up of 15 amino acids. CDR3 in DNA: TGTGCCAGCAGGGCCCATGCGGGACAGGGACTAACCATATATTTT. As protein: CASRAHAGQGLTIYF.

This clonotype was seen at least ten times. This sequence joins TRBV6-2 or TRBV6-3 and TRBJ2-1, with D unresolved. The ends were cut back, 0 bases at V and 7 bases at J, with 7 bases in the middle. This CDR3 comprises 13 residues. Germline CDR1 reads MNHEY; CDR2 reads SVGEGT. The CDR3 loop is CASSYSLGNEQFF. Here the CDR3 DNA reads TGTGCCAGCAGTTACTCCCTGGGGAATGAGCAGTTCTTC.

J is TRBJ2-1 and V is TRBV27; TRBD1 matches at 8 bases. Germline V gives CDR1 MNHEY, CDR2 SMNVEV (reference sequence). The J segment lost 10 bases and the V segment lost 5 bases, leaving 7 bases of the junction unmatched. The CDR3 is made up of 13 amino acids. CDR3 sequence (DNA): TGTGCCAGCAGTGGTAAACAGGGGGACGAGCAGTTCTTC. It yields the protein CASSGKQGDEQFF.

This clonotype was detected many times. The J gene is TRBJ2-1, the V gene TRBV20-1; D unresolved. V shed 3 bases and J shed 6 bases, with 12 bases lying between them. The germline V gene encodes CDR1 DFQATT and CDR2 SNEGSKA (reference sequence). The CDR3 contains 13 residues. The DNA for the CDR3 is TGCAGTGCTAGGCAAAATTGGGGCAATGAGCAGTTCTTC. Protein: CSARQNWGNEQFF.

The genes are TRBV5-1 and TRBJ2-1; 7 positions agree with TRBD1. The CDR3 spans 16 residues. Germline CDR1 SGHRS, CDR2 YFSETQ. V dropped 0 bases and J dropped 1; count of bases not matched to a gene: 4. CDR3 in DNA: TGCGCCAGCAGCTTGGGAGAGGGGGCGTCCTACAATGAGCAGTTCTTC. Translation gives CASSLGEGASYNEQFF.

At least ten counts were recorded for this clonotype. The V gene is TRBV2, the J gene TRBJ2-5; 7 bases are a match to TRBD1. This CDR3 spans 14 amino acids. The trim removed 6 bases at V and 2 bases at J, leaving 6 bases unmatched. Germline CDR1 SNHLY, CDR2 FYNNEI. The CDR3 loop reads CASSLRQGQETQYF. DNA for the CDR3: TGTGCCAGCAGCCTTCGACAGGGACAAGAGACCCAGTACTTC. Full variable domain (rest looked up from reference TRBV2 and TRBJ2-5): EPEVTQTPSHQVTQMGQEVILRCVPISNHLYFYWYRQILGQKVEFLVSFYNNEISEKSEIFDDQFSVERPDGSNFTLKIRSTKLEDSAMYFCASSLRQGQETQYFGPGTRLLVL.

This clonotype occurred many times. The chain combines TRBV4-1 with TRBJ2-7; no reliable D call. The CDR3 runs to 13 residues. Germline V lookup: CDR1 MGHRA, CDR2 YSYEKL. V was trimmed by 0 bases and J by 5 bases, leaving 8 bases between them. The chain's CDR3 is CASSQDLYNEQYF. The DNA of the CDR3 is TGCGCCAGCAGCCAAGATTTGTACAACGAGCAGTACTTC.

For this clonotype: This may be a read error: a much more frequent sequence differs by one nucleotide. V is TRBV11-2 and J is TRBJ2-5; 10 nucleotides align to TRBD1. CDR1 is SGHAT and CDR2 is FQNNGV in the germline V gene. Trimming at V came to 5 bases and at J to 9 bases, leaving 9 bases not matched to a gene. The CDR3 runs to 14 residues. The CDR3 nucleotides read TGTGCCAGCAGCCGGACAGGGGGAGCGGAGGCCCAGTACTTC. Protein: CASSRTGGAEAQYF.

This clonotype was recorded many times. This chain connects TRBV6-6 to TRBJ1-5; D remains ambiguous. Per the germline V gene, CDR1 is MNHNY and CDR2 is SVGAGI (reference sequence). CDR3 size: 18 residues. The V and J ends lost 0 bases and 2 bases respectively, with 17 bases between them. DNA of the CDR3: TGTGCCAGCAGTTACTCGAGTCGAAGGAATTTGGGCAATCAGCCCCAGCATTTT. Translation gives CASSYSSRRNLGNQPQHF.

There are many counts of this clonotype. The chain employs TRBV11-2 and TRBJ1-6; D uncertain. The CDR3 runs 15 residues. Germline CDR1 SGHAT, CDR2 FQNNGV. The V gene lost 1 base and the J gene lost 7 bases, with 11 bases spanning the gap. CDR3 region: CASSLVVAGNSPLHF. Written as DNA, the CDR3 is TGTGCCAGCAGCTTAGTTGTGGCGGGGAATTCACCCCTCCACTTT.